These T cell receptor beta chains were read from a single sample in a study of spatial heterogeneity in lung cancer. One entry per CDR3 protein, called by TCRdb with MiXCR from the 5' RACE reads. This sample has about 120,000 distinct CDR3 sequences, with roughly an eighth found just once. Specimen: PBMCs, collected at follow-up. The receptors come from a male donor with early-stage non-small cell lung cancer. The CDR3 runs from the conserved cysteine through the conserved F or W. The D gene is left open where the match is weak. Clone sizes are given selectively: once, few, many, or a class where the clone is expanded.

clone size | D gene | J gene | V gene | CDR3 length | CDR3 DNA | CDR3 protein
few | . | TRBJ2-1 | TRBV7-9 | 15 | TGTGCCAGCAGCTTCGGCAGGGTTTTGGGGAATGAGCAGTTCTTC | CASSFGRVLGNEQFF
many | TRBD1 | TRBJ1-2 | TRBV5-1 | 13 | TGCGCCAGCACCCCCGGGACAGACTATGGCTACACCTTC | CASTPGTDYGYTF
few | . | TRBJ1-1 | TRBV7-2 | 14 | TGTGCCAGCAGCTTTATCCGGGGAGCGACTGAAGCTTTCTTT | CASSFIRGATEAFF
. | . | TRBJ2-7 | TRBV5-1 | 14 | TGCGCCAGCAGCTTGGATGGAAAACCCTACGAGCAGTACTTC | CASSLDGKPYEQYF
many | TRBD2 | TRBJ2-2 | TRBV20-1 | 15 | TGCAGTGCCGCCGGGGACTACTCGAACACCGGGGAGCTGTTTTTT | CSAAGDYSNTGELFF
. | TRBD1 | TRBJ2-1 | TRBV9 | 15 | TGTGCCAGCAGCGTTGGGGGACAGGAATACAATGAGCAGTTCTTC | CASSVGGQEYNEQFF
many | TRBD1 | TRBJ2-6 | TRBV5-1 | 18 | TGCGCCAGCAGTTTGCGCCCATGGACAGGGTCTGGGGCCAACGTCCTGACTTTC | CASSLRPWTGSGANVLTF
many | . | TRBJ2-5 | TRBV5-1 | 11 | TGCGCCAGCAGCTTCATGGAGACCCAGTACTTC | CASSFMETQYF
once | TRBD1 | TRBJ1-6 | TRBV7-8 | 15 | TGTGCCAGCAGCTTGGGCGGGGACAGAAATTCACCCCTCCACTTT | CASSLGGDRNSPLHF
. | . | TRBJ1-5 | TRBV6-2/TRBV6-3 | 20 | TGTGCCAGCAGTTACTCAGCGGCGACAGGTCTTATCTATAGCAATCAGCCCCAGCATTTT | CASSYSAATGLIYSNQPQHF
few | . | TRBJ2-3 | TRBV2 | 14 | TGTGCCAGCAGCCTACAAGGAGGGGCAGATACGCAGTATTTT | CASSLQGGADTQYF
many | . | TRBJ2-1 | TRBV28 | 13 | TGTGCCAGCAGTTTAATCTCCTACAATGAGCAGTTCTTC | CASSLISYNEQFF
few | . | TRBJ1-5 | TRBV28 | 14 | TGTGCCAGCAGGACGGGGGACCTCAATCAGCCCCAGCATTTT | CASRTGDLNQPQHF
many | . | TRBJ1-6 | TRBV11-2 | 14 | TGTGCCAGCAGCTTGGCGGCTACAGATTCACCCCTCCACTTT | CASSLAATDSPLHF
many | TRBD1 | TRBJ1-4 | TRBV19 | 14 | TGTGCCAGTAGTATTCAGGGGGCAAGGGAAAAACTGTTTTTT | CASSIQGAREKLFF
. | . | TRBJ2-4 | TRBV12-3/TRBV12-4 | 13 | TGTGCCAGCAGTTTGGCAGGGACCAACATTCAGTACTTC | CASSLAGTNIQYF
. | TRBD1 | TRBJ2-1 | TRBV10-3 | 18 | TGTGCCATCAGTGAGTCTGGGGGGACAGGGGGCGTCTACAATGAGCAGTTCTTC | CAISESGGTGGVYNEQFF
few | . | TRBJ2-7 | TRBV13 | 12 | TGTGCCAGCAGCCGAAACAGGAACGAGCAGTACTTC | CASSRNRNEQYF
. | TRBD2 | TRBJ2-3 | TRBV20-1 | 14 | TGCAGTGCTAGATTAGCGGGGGCCGGAGATACGCAGTATTTT | CSARLAGAGDTQYF
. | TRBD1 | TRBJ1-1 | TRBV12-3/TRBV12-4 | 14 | TGTGCCAGCAAATTGGACAGGCAGAACACTGAAGCTTTCTTT | CASKLDRQNTEAFF
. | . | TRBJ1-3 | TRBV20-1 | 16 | TGCAGTGCTGCCCACAGAGGGAAGGGGTCTGGAAACACCATATATTTT | CSAAHRGKGSGNTIYF
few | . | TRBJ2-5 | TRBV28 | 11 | TGTGGGGCAGGAGGGGGTGAGACCCAGTACTTC | CGAGGGETQYF
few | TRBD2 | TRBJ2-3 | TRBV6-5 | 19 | TGTGCCAGCAGGATCTCCAAGACTAGCGGGGGGCGTCGCCCAGATACGCAGTATTTT | CASRISKTSGGRRPDTQYF
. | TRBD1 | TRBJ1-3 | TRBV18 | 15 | TGTGCCAGCTCACCAGGGGACAGCTCTGGAAACACCATATATTTT | CASSPGDSSGNTIYF
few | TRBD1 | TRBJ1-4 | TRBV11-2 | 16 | TGTGCCAGCAGCTTAGACCGGGACAGGCCTAATGAAAAACTGTTTTTT | CASSLDRDRPNEKLFF
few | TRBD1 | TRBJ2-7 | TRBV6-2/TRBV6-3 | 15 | TGTGCCAGCAGCCTGCTTGGACAGGGGTCCTACGAGCAGTACTTC | CASSLLGQGSYEQYF
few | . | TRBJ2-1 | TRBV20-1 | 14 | TGCAGTGCTATGGGACTGAACTCCTACAATGAGCAGTTCTTC | CSAMGLNSYNEQFF
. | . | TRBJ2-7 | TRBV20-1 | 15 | TGCAGTGCTAGAGATCCCTCATTATCATCCTACGAGCAGTACTTC | CSARDPSLSSYEQYF
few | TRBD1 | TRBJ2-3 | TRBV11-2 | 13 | TGTGCCAGCAGCCCTCGACAGGGGGGCACGCAGTATTTT | CASSPRQGGTQYF
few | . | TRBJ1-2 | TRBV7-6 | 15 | TGTGCCAGCAGCTTAGGTCAGGGTTTGGCCTATGGCTACACCTTC | CASSLGQGLAYGYTF
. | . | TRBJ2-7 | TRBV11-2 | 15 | TGTGCCAGCAGCGTAACCGGGACCCGTCCCTACGAGCAGTACTTC | CASSVTGTRPYEQYF
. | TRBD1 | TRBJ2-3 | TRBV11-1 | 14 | TGTGCCAGCAGTCAGACAGGGATGACAGATACGCAGTATTTT | CASSQTGMTDTQYF
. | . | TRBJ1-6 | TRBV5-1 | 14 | TGCGCCAGCAGCTTGGAACGGACCAATTCACCCCTCCACTTT | CASSLERTNSPLHF
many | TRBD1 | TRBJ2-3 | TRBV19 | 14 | TGTGCCAGTAAGACAGGGGCTAGCACAGATACGCAGTATTTT | CASKTGASTDTQYF
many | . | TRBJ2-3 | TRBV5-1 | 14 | TGCGCCAGCAGCTTGCCTGGGGAGAGAGATACGCAGTATTTT | CASSLPGERDTQYF
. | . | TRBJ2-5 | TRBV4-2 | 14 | TGTGCCAGCAGCCAAGAGAAGTTTGGGGAGACCCAGTACTTC | CASSQEKFGETQYF
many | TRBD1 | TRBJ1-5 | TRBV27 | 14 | TGTGCCAGCAGTTTTACAGGGGCCAATCAGCCCCAGCATTTT | CASSFTGANQPQHF
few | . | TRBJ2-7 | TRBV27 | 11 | TGTGCCAGCAGTTTTATCGACGAGCAGTACTTC | CASSFIDEQYF
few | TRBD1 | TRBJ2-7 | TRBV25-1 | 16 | TGTGCCAGCAGTGACCATCCCGGGACAGGGTTCTACGAGCAGTACTTC | CASSDHPGTGFYEQYF
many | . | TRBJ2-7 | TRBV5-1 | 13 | TGCGCCAGCAGCAAAGGTCCCGGGTTGGAGCAGTACTTC | CASSKGPGLEQYF
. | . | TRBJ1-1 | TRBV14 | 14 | TGTGCCAGCAGCCTAAAGACAAAGAACACTGAAGCTTTCTTT | CASSLKTKNTEAFF
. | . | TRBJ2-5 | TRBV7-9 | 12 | TGTGCCAGCAGAGACAGTTGGGAGACCCAGTACTTC | CASRDSWETQYF
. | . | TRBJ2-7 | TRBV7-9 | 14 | TGTGCCAGCAGCTTAGCAGGGCCCTCCTACGAGCAGTACTTC | CASSLAGPSYEQYF
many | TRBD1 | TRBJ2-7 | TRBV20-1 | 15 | TGCAGTGCTAGAGTTTCGGGACAGGGCACCCACGAGCAGTACTTC | CSARVSGQGTHEQYF
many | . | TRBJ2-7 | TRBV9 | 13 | TGTGCCAGCAGCTTATTACAGGGCTACGAGCAGTACTTC | CASSLLQGYEQYF